These 14 T cell receptor beta chains originate from one sample sequenced in a study of T cells after yellow fever vaccination. TCRdb recomputed calls from the 5' RACE reads with MiXCR, one row per CDR3 protein. The sample includes some 120,000 distinct CDR3 sequences, 6.5% to 9% of them seen just once. This specimen consisted of CD8+ T cells sorted from PBMCs, obtained 45 days after the yellow fever booster vaccination. Receptors were obtained from a man aged 25-45 years who received the YFV17D yellow fever vaccine.

This clonotype has a handful of counts. The chain has TRBV7-3 and TRBJ2-1; 9 nucleotides match TRBD2. Germline lookup yields CDR1 SGHTA and CDR2 FQGTGA. V was pared by 5 bases and J by 6 bases, with 17 bases of the junction left unmatched. The CDR3 has 18 amino acids. CDR3: CASSLNPSGAGGVNEQFF. The CDR3, as DNA: TGTGCCAGCAGCCTAAACCCATCTGGAGCGGGAGGAGTCAATGAGCAGTTCTTC.

This clonotype was counted many times. The V and J genes are TRBV20-1 and TRBJ1-2, with D unclear. Germline V lookup: CDR1 DFQATT, CDR2 SNEGSKA (reference sequence). Trimming pared 5 bases from V and 4 bases from J, leaving 14 bases between. CDR3 length: 13 residues. The CDR3 here is CSAPREAFYGYTF. CDR3 coding DNA: TGCAGTGCTCCCCGTGAGGCGTTCTATGGCTACACCTTC.

This clonotype has ten or more counts. The chain uses TRBV27 and TRBJ2-7; possibly TRBD1 or TRBD2 for D (5 bases each). The CDR3 runs to 14 residues. V lost 0 bases and J lost 3, with 9 bases in between. Germline V gives CDR1 MNHEY, CDR2 SMNVEV (reference sequence). CDR3 sequence: CASSLSGPHYEQYF. The CDR3 bases are TGTGCCAGCAGTTTATCGGGACCCCACTACGAGCAGTACTTC.

This clonotype was counted ten times or more. The V call is TRBV6-2 or TRBV6-3, the J call TRBJ2-7; perhaps TRBD2 as D (5 bases). CDR3 length equals 15 residues. Germline values: CDR1 MNHEY, CDR2 SVGEGT. V shed 5 bases and J shed 1 base, with 15 bases lying between them. CDR3 coding DNA: TGTGCCAGCAGTCCTCCCTGGGAGTTTTCCTACGAGCAGTACTTC. It translates to CASSPPWEFSYEQYF.

This clonotype was counted many times. The chain carries TRBV27 and TRBJ1-5; 9 bases map to TRBD1. The CDR3 contains 14 residues. CDR1 is MNHEY, CDR2 SMNVEV, per germline (reference sequence). Unmatched junction bases numbered 4, after V lost 6 bases and J lost 4 bases. In DNA, the CDR3 is TGTGCCAGCAGGTTGACAGGGGGGAATCAGCCCCAGCATTTT. This codes for CASRLTGGNQPQHF.

This clonotype was detected ten times or more. The chain employs TRBV12-3 or TRBV12-4 and TRBJ2-3; the D gene is possibly TRBD1 (5 bases). The CDR3 has 13 residues. V was clipped by 10 bases and J by 2 bases, with 13 bases between them. The CDR3 loop reads CATLGEITDTQYF. CDR3 coding DNA: TGTGCCACCCTAGGGGAAATCACAGATACGCAGTATTTT.

V is TRBV19 and J is TRBJ2-7; possibly TRBD2 for D (5 bases). The ends were cut back, 5 bases at V and 0 bases at J, with 11 bases in the middle. Germline V gene sequence: CDR1 LNHDA, CDR2 SQIVND (reference sequence). The CDR3 is 14 amino acids. CDR3 bases: TGTGCCAGTAGTGGGAGTTCTAACTCCTACGAGCAGTACTTC. This gives the protein CASSGSSNSYEQYF.

There are many counts of this clonotype. The rearrangement joins TRBV2 to TRBJ1-6; D ambiguous. Germline V gene lookup returns CDR1 SNHLY and CDR2 FYNNEI. V lost 11 bases to trimming and J lost 7 bases, with 15 bases between them. This CDR3 region has 13 residues. In nucleotides, the CDR3 is TGTGCCGGTAGGGAGACATCCAATTCACCCCTCCACTTT. It is translated as CAGRETSNSPLHF.

This clonotype was counted a few times. This chain joins TRBV7-6 and TRBJ2-2; D could derive from TRBD1 or TRBD2 (5 bases each). This CDR3 is 17 amino acids long. Trimming left V 7 bases short and J 2 bases short, with 20 bases between. Germline V gene data show CDR1 as SGHVS and CDR2 as FNYEAQ. Written as DNA, the CDR3 is TGTGCCAGCAACTTTGAGGGGTTTAGCATAAACACCGGGGAGCTGTTTTTT. Translated: CASNFEGFSINTGELFF.

The chain joins TRBV12-3 or TRBV12-4 to TRBJ2-5; D might be TRBD2 (5 bases). Trimming removed 6 bases from V and 0 bases from J, with 11 bases in between. The length of the CDR3 is 14 residues. The CDR3 sequence is CASRTLGDQETQYF. The CDR3 nucleotides read TGTGCCAGCAGAACACTAGGTGACCAAGAGACCCAGTACTTC.

At least ten counts were recorded for this clonotype. The genes are TRBV7-2 and TRBJ2-3; D is unresolved. CDR1 is SGHTA, CDR2 FQGNSA, per germline. The ends were cut back, 6 bases at V and 4 bases at J, with 8 bases in the middle. The CDR3 is 12 residues long. CDR3 amino acids: CASRDLADTQYF. As DNA, the CDR3 is TGTGCCAGCAGAGATCTAGCAGATACGCAGTATTTT. The whole variable domain, remainder taken from reference TRBV7-2 and TRBJ2-3, is GAGVSQSPSNKVTEKGKDVELRCDPISGHTALYWYRQSLGQGLEFLIYFQGNSAPDKSGLPSDRFSAERTGGSVSTLTIQRTQQEDSAVYLCASRDLADTQYFGPGTRLTVL.

V gene TRBV6-2 or TRBV6-3 combines with J gene TRBJ2-1; 8 bases agree with TRBD2. V trimming: 7 bases; J trimming: 3 bases; junction bases outside the gene matches: 11. Germline V gene lookup returns CDR1 MNHEY and CDR2 SVGEGT. The CDR3 runs 16 residues. For the CDR3, the DNA is TGTGCCAGCACCCTAGTTTGGACTAGCTTCTACAATGAGCAGTTCTTC. The encoded protein is CASTLVWTSFYNEQFF.

There are many counts of this clonotype. The chain couples TRBV6-2 or TRBV6-3 to TRBJ2-6, with D unclear. The ends were cut back, 3 bases at V and 2 bases at J, with 5 bases in the middle. The CDR3 is 14 residues long. The germline gives CDR1 MNHEY, CDR2 SVGEGT. As DNA, the CDR3 is TGTGCCAGCAGTTATGGTCCTGGGGCCAACGTCCTGACTTTC. This codes for CASSYGPGANVLTF.

The table lists this clonotype with many counts. The CDR3 nucleotides are TGCGCCAGCAGCCAAGATGGGATAGCCTTTTACAATGAGCAGTTCTTC. Amino acids: CASSQDGIAFYNEQFF. The rearrangement links TRBV4-3 to TRBJ2-1, with D unclear. Germline CDR1 reads LGHNA; CDR2 reads YSLEER. The CDR3 loop spans 16 amino acids. V lost 0 bases and J lost 4, with 13 bases in between.